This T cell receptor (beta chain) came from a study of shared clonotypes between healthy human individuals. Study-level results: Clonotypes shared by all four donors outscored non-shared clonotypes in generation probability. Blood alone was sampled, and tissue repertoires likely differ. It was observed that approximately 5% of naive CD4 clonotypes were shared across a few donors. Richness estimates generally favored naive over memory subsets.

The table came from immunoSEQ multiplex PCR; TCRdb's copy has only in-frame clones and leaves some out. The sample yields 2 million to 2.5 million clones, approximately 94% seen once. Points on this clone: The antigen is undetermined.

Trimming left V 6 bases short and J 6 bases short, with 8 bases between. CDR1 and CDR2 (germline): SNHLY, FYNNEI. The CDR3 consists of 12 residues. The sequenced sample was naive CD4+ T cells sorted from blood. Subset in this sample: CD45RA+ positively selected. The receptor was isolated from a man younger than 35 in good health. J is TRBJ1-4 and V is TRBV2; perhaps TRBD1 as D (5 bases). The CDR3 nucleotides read TGTGCCAGCAGGGACAACTATGAAAAACTGTTTTTT. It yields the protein CASRDNYEKLFF.